These 22 T cell receptor beta chains came from one sample sequenced in a study of cytomegalovirus exposure and HLA in healthy donors. This PCR relied on a set of 60 Vbeta primers and 13 Jbeta primers. TCRdb's copy holds only in-frame clones and misses some; the assay was immunoSEQ multiplex PCR. The repertoire holds fewer than 150,000 clones, with around three quarters as singletons. The sample comprised PBMCs. The source of these receptors is a middle-aged man in good health and CMV-seronegative.

This clone was detected once. The rearrangement uses TRBV7-9 and TRBJ2-3, with D perhaps TRBD1 (5 bases). The germline V gene encodes CDR1 SEHNR and CDR2 FQNEAQ (reference sequence). CDR3 length: 14 residues. The V end was cut by 11 bases, the J end by 1 base, with 16 bases between. The CDR3 protein is CALGLSVGTDTQYF. In DNA, the CDR3 is TGTGCCCTGGGGCTTTCCGTAGGCACAGATACGCAGTATTTT.

This chain links TRBV10-1 with TRBJ2-3, with TRBD2 as a possible D gene (5 bases). Germline-derived CDR1 and CDR2 are WNHNN and SYGVQD (reference sequence). The CDR3 runs to 13 residues. Trimming shortened V by 0 bases and J by 11 bases, and 12 bases separated the two germline ends. The chain's CDR3 is CASSESIGEKQYF. As DNA, the CDR3 is TGCGCCAGCAGTGAGTCAATTGGGGAGAAGCAGTATTTT.

V and J are TRBV10-1 and TRBJ2-3, with TRBD1 as a possible D gene (5 bases). Trimming took 4 bases from V and 5 from J, leaving 10 bases between them. The CDR3 totals 13 residues. Germline V gene lookup returns CDR1 WNHNN and CDR2 SYGVQD (reference sequence). The CDR3 DNA is TGCGCCAGCAGTGGCTATCAGGGAGATACGCAGTATTTT. This gives the protein CASSGYQGDTQYF.

The rearrangement links TRBV27 to TRBJ2-7; TRBD2 matches at 12 bases. V lost 6 bases, J lost 2 bases, and 5 bases stayed unmatched. Germline CDR1 reads MNHEY; CDR2 reads SMNVEV (reference sequence). The CDR3 totals 15 residues. The CDR3 sequence is CASSQTSGGTYEQYF. The CDR3 coding sequence is TGTGCCAGCAGCCAGACTAGCGGGGGAACCTACGAGCAGTACTTC.

This clone was recorded once. The chain couples TRBV9 to TRBJ2-1; 8 nucleotides line up with TRBD2. The CDR3 is 15 residues long. V shed 1 base and J 6 bases; nucleotides not matched to a gene: 6. Germline loops: CDR1 SGDLS, CDR2 YYNGEE. CDR3 DNA sequence: TGTGCCAGCAGCGTATCAGCGGGGGTGGCCAATGAGCAGTTCTTC. Amino acid sequence: CASSVSAGVANEQFF.

V usage is TRBV10-3 and J usage is TRBJ2-1, with TRBD1 matching 9 bases. The germline CDR1 and CDR2 sequences are ENHRY and SYGVKD. The CDR3 runs 11 residues. Trimming removed 9 bases from V and 9 bases from J; junction bases left unmatched: 3. The CDR3 sequence: CAITGGTEQFF. Here the CDR3 DNA reads TGTGCCATTACAGGGGGCACTGAGCAGTTCTTC.

In this sample, this clone turned up a few times. The DNA of the CDR3 is TGTGCCAGCTCAACCGGGGGCACAGATACGCAGTATTTT. This codes for CASSTGGTDTQYF. The V and J genes are TRBV18 and TRBJ2-3; a possible D gene is TRBD2 (5 bases). The CDR3 is 13 amino acids. Germline loops: CDR1 KGHSH, CDR2 LQKENI. V was cut by 5 bases and J by 1 base, with 7 bases left in between.

This clone was observed once. Written as DNA, the CDR3 is TGTGCCAGCAGCAACGACAGGGGTATGCCAGATACGCAGTATTTT. Translating gives CASSNDRGMPDTQYF. The gene calls are TRBV21-1 and TRBJ2-3; TRBD1, as called in the table, went unchecked against the DNA. TRBV21-1 is an annotated pseudogene. The CDR3 has 15 residues.

The rearrangement joins TRBV7-8 to TRBJ2-5; a weak D match, TRBD2 (5 bases). Germline V lookup: CDR1 SGHVS, CDR2 FQNEAQ. The CDR3 is 14 amino acids. Trimming pared 5 bases from V and 5 bases from J, leaving 15 bases between. CDR3 sequence: CASSRTDRPETQYF. The CDR3 DNA follows: TGTGCCAGCAGCCGGACTGACCGCCCTGAGACCCAGTACTTC.

The rearrangement joins TRBV6-1 to TRBJ2-1; 15 nucleotides agree with TRBD2. The CDR3 sequence is 18 residues long. V lost 4 bases and J lost 8; bases outside the gene matches: 12. The germline CDR1 and CDR2 sequences are MNHNS and SASEGT. CDR3 nucleotide sequence: TGTGCCAGCAGTGCCCGGGGACTAGCGGGAGGATGGTACGATGAGCAGTTCTTC. Translated, it gives CASSARGLAGGWYDEQFF.

CDR3 nucleotide sequence: TGTGCCAGCAGCTTTGGGGGGGACCAAGCTTTCTTT. This codes for CASSFGGDQAFF. V usage is TRBV7-9 and J usage is TRBJ1-1; D possibly corresponds to TRBD1 (5 bases). The CDR3 extends over 12 amino acids. The V end lost 3 bases, the J end lost 9 bases, and 11 bases lay between the germline ends. Germline loops: CDR1 SEHNR, CDR2 FQNEAQ (reference sequence).

A remark on this clone: A read error is likely, as this CDR3 ends without the conserved phenylalanine or tryptophan. The rearrangement uses TRBV6-5 and TRBJ1-2; 8 bases match TRBD1. The CDR3 runs 13 residues. CDR1 and CDR2 from the germline V gene are MNHEY and SVGAGI. Trimming removed 5 bases from V and 8 bases from J; junction bases left unmatched: 7. This chain's CDR3 is CASSPGQAWGYTL. CDR3 nucleotide sequence: TGTGCCAGCAGTCCGGGACAGGCCTGGGGCTACACCCTC.

The rearrangement uses TRBV5-1 and TRBJ2-5, with D perhaps matching TRBD1 (6 bases). This CDR3 contains 13 residues. The germline V gene encodes CDR1 SGHRS and CDR2 YFSETQ. V lost 5 bases and J 1 base, leaving 9 bases between the germline ends. CDR3 in amino acids: CASRGQPQETQYF. The CDR3 DNA sequence: TGCGCCAGCAGAGGACAGCCCCAAGAGACCCAGTACTTC.

This clone was seen a few times. V gene TRBV21-1 combines with J gene TRBJ2-1; no check of the table's D call, TRBD1, against the DNA was made. TRBV21-1 is a documented pseudogene. This CDR3 comprises 15 residues. CDR3 in DNA: TGTGCCAGCAGCAATCTCGGGACAGGGGGCAATGAGCAGTTCTTC. Protein sequence: CASSNLGTGGNEQFF.

The chain combines TRBV6-6 with TRBJ2-1; D is uncertain. V was shortened by 5 bases and J by 5 bases, with 7 bases between the two germline ends. This CDR3 has 12 residues. Germline CDR1 and CDR2: MNHNY and SVGAGI (reference sequence). CDR3 coding DNA: TGTGCCAGCAGTACCCAGAACAATGAGCAGTTCTTC. Translation: CASSTQNNEQFF.

The chain joins TRBV11-2 to TRBJ1-3; 7 bases are a match to TRBD1. This CDR3 spans 14 amino acids. Germline CDR1 reads SGHAT; CDR2 reads FQNNGV. After removal of 5 bases from V and 3 bases from J, the junction contained 4 bases not matched to a gene. The CDR3 DNA is TGTGCCAGCAGCGCAGACAGGGTTGGAAACACCATATATTTT. It translates to CASSADRVGNTIYF.

The rearrangement links TRBV5-1 to TRBJ1-1; tentative D call: TRBD1 (5 bases). Per the germline V gene, CDR1 is SGHRS and CDR2 is YFSETQ. The CDR3 consists of 13 residues. Trimming took 0 bases from V and 11 from J, leaving 14 bases between them. The CDR3 DNA reads TGCGCCAGCAGCTTGGTTGGGGCCCAAGAGGCTTTCTTT. Translating gives CASSLVGAQEAFF. Full variable domain (outside the CDR3, taken from reference TRBV5-1 and TRBJ1-1): KAGVTQTPRYLIKTRGQQVTLSCSPISGHRSVSWYQQTPGQGLQFLFEYFSETQRNKGNFPGRFSGRQFSNSRSEMNVSTLELGDSALYLCASSLVGAQEAFFGQGTRLTVV.

The chain carries TRBV7-6 and TRBJ2-7; D perhaps matches TRBD2 (5 bases). Per germline, CDR1 SGHVS and CDR2 FNYEAQ. The CDR3 is 13 residues long. The V gene lost 5 bases and the J gene lost 6 bases, with 14 bases spanning the gap. CDR3 nucleotides: TGTGCCAGCAGCGGAGAGGGCTCGGGCGAGCAGTACTTC. Translating gives CASSGEGSGEQYF.

This chain joins TRBV4-2 and TRBJ2-5; TRBD2 aligns across 13 bases. Germline assignment: CDR1 LGHNA and CDR2 YNFKEQ. This CDR3 contains 16 residues. J lost 7 bases, V lost 1 base, and 6 bases had no gene match. CDR3 coding DNA: TGTGCCAGCAGCCAAGTTCTTGGACTAGCGGGAGTGACCCAGTACTTC. Amino acid sequence: CASSQVLGLAGVTQYF.

This clone was picked up a small number of times. This chain joins TRBV7-9 and TRBJ1-5; D unresolved. Germline assignment: CDR1 SEHNR and CDR2 FQNEAQ (reference sequence). CDR3 size: 12 residues. Trimming left V 5 bases short and J 3 bases short, with 5 bases between. Here the CDR3 reads CASSEHNQPQHF. The CDR3 bases are TGTGCCAGCAGCGAACACAATCAGCCCCAGCATTTT.

The chain couples TRBV27 to TRBJ2-1; 9 nucleotides line up with TRBD2. The CDR3 is made up of 14 amino acids. The V gene end was trimmed by 5 bases and the J gene end by 3 bases; junction bases not matched to a gene: 2. Germline V gene sequence: CDR1 MNHEY, CDR2 SMNVEV (reference sequence). CDR3 nucleotide sequence: TGTGCCAGCAGTATTAGCGGGAGCTACAATGAGCAGTTCTTC. Translation gives CASSISGSYNEQFF.

The V call is TRBV30, the J call TRBJ1-5, with 10 bases identical to TRBD1. Germline lookup yields CDR1 GTSNPN and CDR2 SVGIG (reference sequence). J lost 7 bases, V lost 2 bases, and 14 bases had no gene match. The CDR3 extends over 17 amino acids. CDR3 region: CAWSPSSGTGANQPQHF. CDR3 bases: TGTGCCTGGAGTCCCTCCTCGGGGACAGGGGCAAACCAGCCCCAGCATTTT.